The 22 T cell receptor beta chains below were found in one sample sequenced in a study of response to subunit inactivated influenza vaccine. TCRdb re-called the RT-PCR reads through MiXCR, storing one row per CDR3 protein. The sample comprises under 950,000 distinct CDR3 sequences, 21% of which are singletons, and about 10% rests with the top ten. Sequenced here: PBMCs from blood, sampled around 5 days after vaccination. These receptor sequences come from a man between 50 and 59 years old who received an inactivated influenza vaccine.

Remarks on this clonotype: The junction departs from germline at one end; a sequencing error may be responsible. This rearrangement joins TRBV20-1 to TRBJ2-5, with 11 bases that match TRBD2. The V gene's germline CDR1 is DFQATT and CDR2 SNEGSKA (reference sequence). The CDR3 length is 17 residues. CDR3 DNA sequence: TGCTGTGCTAGAGATTTCGATAGCGGGGGGGATGAAGAGACCCAGTACTTC. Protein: CCARDFDSGGDEETQYF.

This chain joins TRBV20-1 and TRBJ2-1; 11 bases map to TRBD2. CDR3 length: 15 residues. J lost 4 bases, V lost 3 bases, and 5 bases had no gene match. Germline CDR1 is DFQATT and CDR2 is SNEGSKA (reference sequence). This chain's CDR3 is CSARIAGGPYNEQFF. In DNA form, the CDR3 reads TGCAGTGCTAGGATAGCGGGAGGGCCTTACAATGAGCAGTTCTTC.

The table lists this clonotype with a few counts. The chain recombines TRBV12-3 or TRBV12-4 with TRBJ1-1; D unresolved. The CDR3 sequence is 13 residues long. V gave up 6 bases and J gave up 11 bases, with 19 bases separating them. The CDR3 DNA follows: TGTGCCAGCAGACCCACCCGAGGACTTAGCGCTTTCTTT. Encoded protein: CASRPTRGLSAFF.

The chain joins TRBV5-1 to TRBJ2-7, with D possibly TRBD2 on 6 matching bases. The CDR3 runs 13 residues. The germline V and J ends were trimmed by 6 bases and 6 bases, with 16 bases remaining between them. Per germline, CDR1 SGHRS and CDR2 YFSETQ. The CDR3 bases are TGCGCCAGCACCAGCAATCAGGGACTCGAGCAGTACTTC. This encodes CASTSNQGLEQYF.

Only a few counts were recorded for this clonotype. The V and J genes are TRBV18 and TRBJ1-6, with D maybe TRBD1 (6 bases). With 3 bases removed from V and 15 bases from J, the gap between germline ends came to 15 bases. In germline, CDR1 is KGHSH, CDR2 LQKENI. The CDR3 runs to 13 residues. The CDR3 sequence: CASSPNPRDNLHF. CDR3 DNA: TGTGCCAGCTCACCCAATCCCCGGGACAACCTCCACTTT. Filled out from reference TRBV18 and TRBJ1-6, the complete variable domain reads NAGVMQNPRHLVRRRGQEARLRCSPMKGHSHVYWYRQLPEEGLKFMVYLQKENIIDESGMPKERFSAEFPKEGPSILRIQQVVRGDSAAYFCASSPNPRDNLHFGNGTRLTVT.

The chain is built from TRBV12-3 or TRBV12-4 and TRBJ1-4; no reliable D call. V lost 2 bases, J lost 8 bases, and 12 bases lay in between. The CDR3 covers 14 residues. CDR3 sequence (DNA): TGTGCCAGCAGTTTACTTGGGCAGCTAGAAAAACTGTTTTTT. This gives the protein CASSLLGQLEKLFF.

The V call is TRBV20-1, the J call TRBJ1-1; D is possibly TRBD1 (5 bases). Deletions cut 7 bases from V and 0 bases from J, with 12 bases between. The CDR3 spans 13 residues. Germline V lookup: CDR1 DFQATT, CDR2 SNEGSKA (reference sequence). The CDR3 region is CSVSGGMNTEAFF. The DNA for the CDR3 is TGCAGTGTCTCTGGGGGAATGAACACTGAAGCTTTCTTT.

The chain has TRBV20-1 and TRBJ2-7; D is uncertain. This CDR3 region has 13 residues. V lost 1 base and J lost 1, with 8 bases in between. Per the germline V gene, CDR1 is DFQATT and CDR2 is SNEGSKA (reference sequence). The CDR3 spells CSARGARSYEQYF. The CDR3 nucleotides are TGCAGTGCTAGAGGAGCCCGTTCCTACGAGCAGTACTTC.

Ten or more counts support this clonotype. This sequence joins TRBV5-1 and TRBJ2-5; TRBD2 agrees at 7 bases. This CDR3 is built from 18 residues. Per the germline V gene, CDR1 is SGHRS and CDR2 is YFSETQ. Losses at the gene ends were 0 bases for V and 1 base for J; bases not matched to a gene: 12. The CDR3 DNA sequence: TGCGCCAGCAGCTTGGCCGGACTAGGTATACCGACCCAAGAGACCCAGTACTTC. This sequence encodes CASSLAGLGIPTQETQYF.

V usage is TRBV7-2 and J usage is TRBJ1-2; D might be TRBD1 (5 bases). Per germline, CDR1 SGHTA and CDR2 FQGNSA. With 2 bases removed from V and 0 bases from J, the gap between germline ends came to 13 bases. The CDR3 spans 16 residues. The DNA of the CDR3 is TGTGCCAGCAGCTTATTCGGGGGTACAGCTAACTATGGCTACACCTTC. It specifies CASSLFGGTANYGYTF.

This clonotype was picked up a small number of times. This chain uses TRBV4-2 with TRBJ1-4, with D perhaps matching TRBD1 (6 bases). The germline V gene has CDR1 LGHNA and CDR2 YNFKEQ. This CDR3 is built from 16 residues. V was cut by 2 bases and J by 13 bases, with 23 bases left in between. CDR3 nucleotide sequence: TGTGCCAGCAGCCAACAGGGGAGGGGAAACGAGGGCCGACTGTTTTTT. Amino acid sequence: CASSQQGRGNEGRLFF.

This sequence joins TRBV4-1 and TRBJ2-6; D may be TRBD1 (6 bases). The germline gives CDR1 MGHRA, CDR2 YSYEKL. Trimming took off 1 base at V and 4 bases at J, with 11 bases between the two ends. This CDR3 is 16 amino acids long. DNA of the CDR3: TGCGCCAGCAGCCAAGGACCAGGGGCCGGGGCCAACGTCCTGACTTTC. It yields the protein CASSQGPGAGANVLTF.

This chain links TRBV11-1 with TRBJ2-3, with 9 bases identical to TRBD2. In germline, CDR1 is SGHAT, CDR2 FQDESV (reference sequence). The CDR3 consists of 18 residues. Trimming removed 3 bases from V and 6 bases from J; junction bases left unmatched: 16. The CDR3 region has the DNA TGTGCCAGCAGCTTTCCTCGCGGGGGGGCTCGGTTAGTGGATACGCAGTATTTT. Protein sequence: CASSFPRGGARLVDTQYF.

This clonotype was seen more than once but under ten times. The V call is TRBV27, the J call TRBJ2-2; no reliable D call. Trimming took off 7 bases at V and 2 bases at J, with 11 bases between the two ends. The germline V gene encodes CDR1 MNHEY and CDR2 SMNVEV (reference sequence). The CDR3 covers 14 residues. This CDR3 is CASMVVQNTGELFF. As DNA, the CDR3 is TGTGCCAGCATGGTTGTCCAAAACACCGGGGAGCTGTTTTTT.

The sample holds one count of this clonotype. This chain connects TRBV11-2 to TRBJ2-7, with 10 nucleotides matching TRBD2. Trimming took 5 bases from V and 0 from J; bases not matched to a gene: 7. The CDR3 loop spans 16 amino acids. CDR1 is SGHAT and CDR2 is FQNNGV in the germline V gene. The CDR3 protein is CASSRLGLAVSYEQYF. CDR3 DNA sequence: TGTGCCAGCAGCCGCCTCGGACTAGCGGTCTCCTACGAGCAGTACTTC.

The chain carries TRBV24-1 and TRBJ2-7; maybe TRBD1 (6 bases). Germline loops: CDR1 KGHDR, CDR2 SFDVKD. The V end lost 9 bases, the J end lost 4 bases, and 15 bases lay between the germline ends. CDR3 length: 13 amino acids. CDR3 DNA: TGTGCCACCTCCGGACAGCTCGATTACGAGCAGTACTTC. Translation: CATSGQLDYEQYF.

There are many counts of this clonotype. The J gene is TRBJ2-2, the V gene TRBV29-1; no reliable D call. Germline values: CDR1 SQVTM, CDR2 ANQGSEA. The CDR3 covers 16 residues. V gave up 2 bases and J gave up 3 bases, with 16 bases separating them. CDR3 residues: CSVESPDRLYTGELFF. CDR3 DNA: TGCAGCGTTGAAAGTCCGGACCGACTTTACACCGGGGAGCTGTTTTTT.

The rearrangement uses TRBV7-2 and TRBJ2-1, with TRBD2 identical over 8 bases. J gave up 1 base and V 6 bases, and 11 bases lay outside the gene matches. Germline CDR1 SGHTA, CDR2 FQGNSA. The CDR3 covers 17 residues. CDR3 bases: TGTGCCAGCAGTTCCCGGGTAGCGGGGAGGTCCTACAATGAGCAGTTCTTC. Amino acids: CASSSRVAGRSYNEQFF.

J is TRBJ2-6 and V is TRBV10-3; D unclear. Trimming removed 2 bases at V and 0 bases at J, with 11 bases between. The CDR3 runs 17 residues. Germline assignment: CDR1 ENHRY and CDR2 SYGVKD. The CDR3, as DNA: TGTGCCATCAGTGAGGACCGCTCCCTCTCTGGGGCCAACGTCCTGACTTTC. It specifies CAISEDRSLSGANVLTF.

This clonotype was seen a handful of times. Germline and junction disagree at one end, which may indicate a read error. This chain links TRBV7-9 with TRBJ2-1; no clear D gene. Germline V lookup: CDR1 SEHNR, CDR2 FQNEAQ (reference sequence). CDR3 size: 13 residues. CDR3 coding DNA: TGTGCCGGCAGCTACGGCTCCTACAATGAGCAGTTCTTC. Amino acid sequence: CAGSYGSYNEQFF.

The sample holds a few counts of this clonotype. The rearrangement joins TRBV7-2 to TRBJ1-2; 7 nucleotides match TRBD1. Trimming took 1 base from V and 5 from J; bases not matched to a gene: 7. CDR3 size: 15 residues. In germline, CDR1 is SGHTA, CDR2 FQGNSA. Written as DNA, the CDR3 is TGTGCCAGCAGCTTAGAGCGTGACAGGGAATATGGCTACACCTTC. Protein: CASSLERDREYGYTF.

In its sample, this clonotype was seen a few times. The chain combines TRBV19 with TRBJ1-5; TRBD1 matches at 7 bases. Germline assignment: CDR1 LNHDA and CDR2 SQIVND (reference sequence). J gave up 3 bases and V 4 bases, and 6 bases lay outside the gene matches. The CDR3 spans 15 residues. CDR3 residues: CASSTGTAVNQPQHF. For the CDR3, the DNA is TGTGCCAGTAGTACCGGGACAGCGGTCAATCAGCCCCAGCATTTT.